This record concerns one T cell receptor (beta chain) sequence. From the RT-PCR reads, TCRdb called clonotypes with MiXCR, one entry per CDR3 protein. Among about 700,000 distinct CDR3 sequences listed, approximately 14% were seen once. Germline V gene sequence: CDR1 SGHNT, CDR2 YENEEA. This CDR3 has 14 amino acids. The junction had 9 bases not matched to a gene; V was cut back by 4 bases and J by 10 bases. The source of this sequence is a female donor in good health, serving as a healthy control. The rearrangement joins TRBV11-3 to TRBJ2-1; 8 nucleotides agree with TRBD2. The sample consisted of memory CD4+ T cells from blood. This chain's CDR3 is CASSSVSGSFEQFF. CDR3 sequence (DNA): TGTGCCAGCAGCTCGGTCAGCGGGAGCTTCGAGCAGTTCTTC. Based on the CDR3 plus reference TRBV11-3 and TRBJ2-1, the full variable domain is EAGVVQSPRYKIIEKKQPVAFWCNPISGHNTLYWYLQNLGQGPELLIRYENEEAVDDSQLPKDRFSAERLKGVDSTLKIQPAELGDSAVYLCASSSVSGSFEQFFGPGTRLTVL.